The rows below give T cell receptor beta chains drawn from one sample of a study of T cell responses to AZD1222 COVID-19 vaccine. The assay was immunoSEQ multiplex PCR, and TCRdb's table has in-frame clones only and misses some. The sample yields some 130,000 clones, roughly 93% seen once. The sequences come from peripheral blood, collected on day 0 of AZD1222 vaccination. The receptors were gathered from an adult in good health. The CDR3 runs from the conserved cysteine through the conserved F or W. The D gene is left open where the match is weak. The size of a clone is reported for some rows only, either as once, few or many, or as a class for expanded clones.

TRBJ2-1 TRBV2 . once CASSEDYSSYNEQFF TGTGCCAGCAGTGAAGACTACAGCTCCTACAATGAGCAGTTCTTC
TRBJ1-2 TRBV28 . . CASSLGGPYGYTF TGTGCCAGCAGTTTAGGGGGCCCATATGGCTACACCTTC
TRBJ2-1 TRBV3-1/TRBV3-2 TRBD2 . CASSQDRTSGSYEQFF TGTGCCAGCAGCCAAGATAGGACTAGCGGGAGCTATGAGCAGTTCTTC
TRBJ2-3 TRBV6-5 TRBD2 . CASRGTSGSTDTQYF TGTGCCAGCAGGGGGACTAGCGGTAGCACAGATACGCAGTATTTT
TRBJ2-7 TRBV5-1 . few CASSLGAGREQYF TGCGCCAGCAGCTTGGGGGCGGGAAGGGAGCAGTACTTC
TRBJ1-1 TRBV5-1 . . CASSWNIDTEAFF TGCGCCAGCAGCTGGAACATCGACACTGAAGCTTTCTTT
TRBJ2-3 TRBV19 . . CASSGSISTDTQYF TGTGCCAGTAGCGGGTCCATCTCAACAGATACGCAGTATTTT
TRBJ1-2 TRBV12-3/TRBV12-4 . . CASRLDYGYTF TGTGCCAGCAGGCTCGACTATGGCTACACCTTC
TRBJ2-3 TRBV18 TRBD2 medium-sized CASSRALAGDGTDTQYF TGTGCCAGCTCACGAGCTCTAGCGGGAGATGGCACAGATACGCAGTATTTT
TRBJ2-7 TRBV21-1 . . CASTPLAGGPYEQYF TGTGCCAGCACCCCCCTAGCGGGAGGGCCTTACGAGCAGTACTTC
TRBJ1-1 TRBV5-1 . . CASRLLGTTTEAFF TGCGCCAGCAGACTCCTAGGGACAACCACTGAAGCTTTCTTT
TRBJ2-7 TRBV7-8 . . CASSHRTGRGEQYF TGTGCCAGCAGCCATAGGACTGGGCGAGGAGAGCAGTACTTC
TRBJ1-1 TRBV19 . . CASSFGTDNTEAFF TGTGCCAGTAGTTTCGGGACTGACAACACTGAAGCTTTCTTT
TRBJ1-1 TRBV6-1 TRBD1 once CASSDTGQGDTEAFF TGTGCCAGCAGTGATACGGGACAGGGTGACACTGAAGCTTTCTTT
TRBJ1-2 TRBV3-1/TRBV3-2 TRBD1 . CASSQLAGGGGYTF TGTGCCAGCAGCCAATTGGCAGGGGGCGGTGGCTACACCTTC
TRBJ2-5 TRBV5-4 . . CASSPGDTKETQYF TGTGCCAGCAGCCCCGGGGACACCAAAGAGACCCAGTACTTC
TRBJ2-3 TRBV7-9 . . CASSLAAEEDTQYF TGTGCCAGCAGCTTAGCGGCAGAGGAAGATACGCAGTATTTT
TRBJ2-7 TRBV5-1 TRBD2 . CASSLIGGAYEQYF TGCGCCAGCAGCTTAATCGGGGGGGCCTACGAGCAGTACTTC
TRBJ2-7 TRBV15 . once CATSRGGAVEQYF TGTGCCACCAGCAGAGGAGGGGCCGTCGAGCAGTACTTC
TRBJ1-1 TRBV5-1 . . CASSSRSPNTEAFF TGCGCCAGCAGCTCTCGATCACCGAACACTGAAGCTTTCTTT
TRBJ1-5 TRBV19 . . CASHKGTDNQPQHF TGTGCCAGTCACAAAGGGACGGATAATCAGCCCCAGCATTTT
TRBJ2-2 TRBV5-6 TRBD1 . CASSSYSGTGGVRTGELFF TGTGCCAGCAGCTCCTATTCCGGGACAGGGGGGGTTCGGACCGGGGAGCTGTTTTTT
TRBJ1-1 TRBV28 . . CASSLEGRGRTEAFF TGTGCCAGCAGTTTAGAGGGCAGGGGAAGGACTGAAGCTTTCTTT
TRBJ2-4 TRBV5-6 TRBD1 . CASSETGGAAKNIQYF TGTGCCAGCAGCGAGACAGGGGGCGCGGCCAAAAACATTCAGTACTTC
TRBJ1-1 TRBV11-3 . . CASSLGWNTEAFF TGTGCCAGCAGCTTAGGTTGGAACACTGAAGCTTTCTTT
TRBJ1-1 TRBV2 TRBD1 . CASRRAGTGEGTEAFF TGTGCCAGCAGGCGGGCCGGGACAGGGGAAGGCACTGAAGCTTTCTTT
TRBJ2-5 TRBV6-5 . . CASNRAREETQYF TGTGCCAGCAACCGGGCCAGAGAAGAGACCCAGTACTTC
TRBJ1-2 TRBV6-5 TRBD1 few CASSYGRGHGGYTF TGTGCCAGCAGTTATGGCAGGGGGCATGGAGGCTACACCTTC
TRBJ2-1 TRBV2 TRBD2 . CASRVTSGRDEQFF TGTGCCAGCAGGGTGACTAGCGGGCGGGATGAGCAGTTCTTC